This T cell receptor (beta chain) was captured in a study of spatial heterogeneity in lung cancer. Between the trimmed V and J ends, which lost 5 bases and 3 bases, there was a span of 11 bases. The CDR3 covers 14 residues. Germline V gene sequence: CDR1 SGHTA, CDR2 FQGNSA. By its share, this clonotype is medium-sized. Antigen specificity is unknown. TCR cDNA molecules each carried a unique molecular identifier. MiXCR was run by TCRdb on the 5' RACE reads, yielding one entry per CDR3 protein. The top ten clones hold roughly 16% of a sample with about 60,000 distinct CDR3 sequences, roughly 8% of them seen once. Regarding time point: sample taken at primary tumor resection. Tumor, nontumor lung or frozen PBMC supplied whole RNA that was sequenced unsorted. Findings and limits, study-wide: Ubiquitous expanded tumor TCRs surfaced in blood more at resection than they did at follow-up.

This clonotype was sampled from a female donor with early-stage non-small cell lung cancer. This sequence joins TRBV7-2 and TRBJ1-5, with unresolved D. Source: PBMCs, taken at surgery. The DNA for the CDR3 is TGTGCCAGCAGCCCACGTTGGAACAATCAGCCCCAGCATTTT. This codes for CASSPRWNNQPQHF.